This T cell receptor beta chain was sequenced in a study of response to subunit inactivated influenza vaccine. Whole-study results and caveats: Authors suggested few new T cells are recruited by each seasonal influenza vaccination.

One entry per CDR3 protein results from TCRdb running MiXCR on the RT-PCR reads. The data show about 540,000 distinct CDR3 sequences, under 25% seen once. CDR1 is SGHRS and CDR2 is YFSETQ in the germline V gene. V lost 0 bases and J lost 0, with 11 bases in between. There are 16 residues in the CDR3. A word on this clonotype: What it binds is not known.

The same data also went into a second study, on T cells expressing NK-cell markers. That publication notes: In generating TCR beta cDNA, 5'RACE template switching with UMIs was used. Repertoires of TCR beta were obtained from T cells sorted as CD3+CD56+NKG2C+, CD3+CD56+NKG2C- and CD3+CD56-NKG2C+. Several of the donors also had these clonotypes leading their CD3+CD56-NKG2C+ fraction.

This receptor was obtained from a middle-aged man who received an inactivated influenza vaccine. V gene TRBV5-1 combines with J gene TRBJ2-3, with D unclear. This specimen was CD4+ T cells sorted from PBMCs, taken 11 to 12 days after vaccination. The CDR3 region is CASSLAVGSSTDTQYF. Here the CDR3 DNA reads TGCGCCAGCAGCTTGGCCGTCGGGTCGAGCACAGATACGCAGTATTTT.